Listed below are T cell receptor beta chains from one sample, sequenced in a study of control samples from healthy donors and cancer patients. Assay used: immunoSEQ multiplex PCR; TCRdb lists only in-frame clones, some missing. The data hold about 110,000 clones, with around 89% observed a single time. Material for sequencing was blood. The receptors come from a woman in her fifties or sixties in good health. CDR3s include the opening cysteine and the closing phenylalanine or tryptophan. The D gene is left open where the match is weak. Clone size is given for some rows only: seen once, a few or many times, or a class if the clone is expanded.

j_gene	v_gene	d_gene	len	abundance	CDR3nt	CDR3aa
TRBJ2-6	TRBV3-1/TRBV3-2	NA	19	NA	TGTGCCAGCAGCCAAGATCCGGGCAGGGTTTTAGCTGGGGCCAACGTCCTGACTTTC	CASSQDPGRVLAGANVLTF
TRBJ1-1	TRBV9	TRBD1	16	NA	TGTGCCAGCAGCGTAGCTTGGGACAGGGACTACACTGAAGCTTTCTTT	CASSVAWDRDYTEAFF
TRBJ2-5	TRBV6-1	TRBD2	19	NA	TGTGCCAGCAGTGAAGTGACCGCCGGGACTAGCGGGAGCGCAGGGACCCAGTACTTC	CASSEVTAGTSGSAGTQYF
TRBJ2-7	TRBV3-1/TRBV3-2	NA	13	NA	TGTGCCAGCAGCCCCCTTACAGAGCCCGAGCAGTACTTC	CASSPLTEPEQYF
TRBJ2-2	TRBV5-1	TRBD2	15	NA	TGCGCCAGCAGCTTAAGCGGGGAAGGACCCGGGGAGCTGTTTTTT	CASSLSGEGPGELFF
TRBJ1-5	TRBV6-6	NA	14	NA	TGTGCCAGCAGTTCTGAGTGGAGCAATCAGCCCCAGCATTTT	CASSSEWSNQPQHF
TRBJ1-1	TRBV9	NA	14	NA	TGTGCCAGCAGCGTAGGTGGAGGCCCCGACGAAGCTTTCTTT	CASSVGGGPDEAFF
TRBJ1-1	TRBV6-2/TRBV6-3	NA	15	few	TGTGCCAGCAGACCTGACAGGTTGGGGAACACTGAAGCTTTCTTT	CASRPDRLGNTEAFF
TRBJ1-5	TRBV7-2	NA	13	NA	TGTGCCAGCAGCTTCCGAAAGGATCAGCCCCAGCATTTT	CASSFRKDQPQHF
TRBJ2-7	TRBV12-3/TRBV12-4	NA	13	NA	TGTGCCAGCAGCACGGGGGACTCCTACGAGCAGTACTTC	CASSTGDSYEQYF
TRBJ2-7	TRBV2	NA	13	NA	TGTGCCAGCAGTGAGCACGGAGCCTACGAGCAGTACTTC	CASSEHGAYEQYF
TRBJ1-1	TRBV9	NA	15	once	TGTGCCAGCAGCCCCCAGAGTACCCGAACTGCTGAAGCTTTCTTT	CASSPQSTRTAEAFF
TRBJ2-5	TRBV4-1	TRBD2	15	NA	TGCGCCAGCAGCCAAGAATGGTCCGGGAGGGAGACCCAGTACTTC	CASSQEWSGRETQYF
TRBJ1-1	TRBV18	NA	14	NA	TGTGCCAGCTCCTTCTCTGGTATGAACACTGAAGCTTTCTTT	CASSFSGMNTEAFF
TRBJ1-5	TRBV19	TRBD1	14	NA	TGTGCCAGTCGGGACAGAACTTTTGGGCAGCCCCAGCATTTT	CASRDRTFGQPQHF
TRBJ2-5	TRBV7-2	TRBD2	16	NA	TGTGCCAGCAGCTTCCTAGGACTAGCGGGGGGGGAGACCCAGTACTTC	CASSFLGLAGGETQYF
TRBJ2-2	TRBV4-1	NA	16	NA	TGCGCCAGCAGCCAAGCGTCGAGCCCCAACACCGGGGAGCTGTTTTTT	CASSQASSPNTGELFF
TRBJ2-7	TRBV4-1	NA	14	few	TGCGCCAGCAGCCAAGGGCGGGGGCCCTACGAGCAGTACTTC	CASSQGRGPYEQYF
TRBJ2-7	TRBV4-1	NA	14	NA	TGCGCCAGCAGCCAAGAATGGACTTCCGTGGGGCAGTACTTC	CASSQEWTSVGQYF
TRBJ1-6	TRBV5-3	TRBD1	17	NA	TGTGCCAGAAGCCGGGGACAGGGGAGGTCCTATAATTCACCCCTCCACTTT	CARSRGQGRSYNSPLHF
TRBJ1-4	TRBV19	NA	11	NA	TGTGCCAGTAGGCTCGCGGGGGGACTGTTTTTT	CASRLAGGLFF
TRBJ2-5	TRBV5-1	TRBD2	17	NA	TGCGCCAGCAGCTGGCCCCCTGGCGGGGGGGCGCAAGAGACCCAGTACTTC	CASSWPPGGGAQETQYF
TRBJ1-4	TRBV19	NA	15	NA	TGTGCCAGTAGTCGCAAGGGGAGGGGAGGAGAAAAACTGTTTTTT	CASSRKGRGGEKLFF
TRBJ2-7	TRBV14	TRBD1	15	NA	TGTGCCAGCAGCCAGACAGGGCAGATCGTGGGCGAGCAGTACTTC	CASSQTGQIVGEQYF
TRBJ1-1	TRBV2	NA	12	few	TGTGCCAGCATAGCGGGGAACACTGAAGCTTTCTTT	CASIAGNTEAFF
TRBJ2-4	TRBV7-2	NA	12	NA	TGTGCCAGCAGCGTCCCTGGACTATTGACGTACTTC	CASSVPGLLTYF
TRBJ2-1	TRBV7-2	TRBD2	15	NA	TGTGCCAGCAGCTTCGGACTAGCGGGATCGGCGGAGCAGTTCTTC	CASSFGLAGSAEQFF
TRBJ1-1	TRBV18	NA	15	NA	TGTGCCAGCTCACTACACCCGAACCTGAACACTGAAGCTTTCTTT	CASSLHPNLNTEAFF
TRBJ1-1	TRBV7-3	NA	17	NA	TGTGCCAGCAGCTTAAGGGGGGGAGGCAGTTTGAACACTGAAGCTTTCTTT	CASSLRGGGSLNTEAFF
TRBJ2-3	TRBV15	NA	16	NA	TGTGCCACCAGCAGAGCCTCAGGGGTCCGCACAGATACGCAGTATTTT	CATSRASGVRTDTQYF
TRBJ1-6	TRBV27	NA	13	NA	TGTGCCAGCGGGGGTGGGCATAATTCACCCCTCCACTTT	CASGGGHNSPLHF
TRBJ1-4	TRBV30	NA	14	NA	TGTGCCTGGAGTGTTGAGTGGGGACCTGAAAAACTGTTTTTT	CAWSVEWGPEKLFF
TRBJ1-5	TRBV4-3	NA	13	NA	TGCGCCAGCAGCCAAGTAATTTATGAGCCCCAGCATTTT	CASSQVIYEPQHF
TRBJ2-1	TRBV29-1	TRBD2	15	NA	TGCAGCGGGGGAGGGTGGGAGGCCATATCATATGAGCAGTTCTTC	CSGGGWEAISYEQFF
TRBJ2-1	TRBV9	TRBD2	16	NA	TGTGCCAGCAGCGTAGGGGGAGGGACTAGCAACAATGAGCAGTTCTTC	CASSVGGGTSNNEQFF
TRBJ1-2	TRBV10-3	NA	15	few	TGTGCCATCAGTCGAGAAACCGGGGCAGCTTATGGCTACACCTTC	CAISRETGAAYGYTF
TRBJ2-3	TRBV24-1	TRBD2	18	once	TGTGCCACCAGTGACTCAAGAACCGGGACTAGCGGGGCGGATACGCAGTATTTT	CATSDSRTGTSGADTQYF
TRBJ1-4	TRBV30	TRBD1	15	NA	TGTGCCTGGAGCCTACAGGGGGCGCCTTTGGAAAAACTGTTTTTT	CAWSLQGAPLEKLFF
TRBJ2-2	TRBV21-1	NA	18	NA	TGTGCCAGCTTGTCCCGGGGCAGGAACACCATTAGCACCGGGGAGCTGTTTTTT	CASLSRGRNTISTGELFF
TRBJ2-1	TRBV29-1	TRBD2	13	NA	TGCAGCTTAGGGGCGGGAGGGTCCAATGAGCAGTTCTTC	CSLGAGGSNEQFF
TRBJ2-3	TRBV3-1/TRBV3-2	TRBD2	16	NA	TGTGCCAGCAGCCGCTCCGGGACTACAAACACAGATACGCAGTATTTT	CASSRSGTTNTDTQYF
TRBJ1-2	TRBV28	TRBD1	16	NA	TGTGCCAGCAGTTTCCGGACAGGGCGCGGGTCTAATGGCTACACCTTC	CASSFRTGRGSNGYTF
TRBJ1-3	TRBV30	TRBD1	16	NA	TGTGCCTGGAGTGTAGGGATCCGGGACAGGGGTGACACCATATATTTT	CAWSVGIRDRGDTIYF